These 24 T cell receptor beta chains were sequenced from one sample in a study of OX40 agonist ivuxolimab in advanced cancers. This table comes from immunoSEQ multiplex PCR, and its TCRdb copy is limited to in-frame clones, with some not included. Here the sample spans about 12,000 clones, 80% being singletons. The specimen comprised CD4+ or CD8+ T cells sorted from blood, sampled in a trial of the OX40 agonist ivuxolimab. All receptors derive from an adult with an advanced solid tumor such as melanoma, head and neck, liver or kidney cancer.

The V and J genes are TRBV27 and TRBJ2-3, with 10 bases that match TRBD2. Looked up from germline, CDR1 is MNHEY and CDR2 is SMNVEV (reference sequence). CDR3 length: 14 amino acids. J was trimmed by 5 bases and V by 3 bases; bases with no gene match: 2. In DNA, the CDR3 is TGTGCCAGCAGTTTTAAGCGGGGGGGAGATACGCAGTATTTT. This codes for CASSFKRGGDTQYF.

This chain connects TRBV4-3 to TRBJ2-1; 8 bases map to TRBD2. CDR3 length: 18 amino acids. After removal of 0 bases from V and 6 bases from J, the junction contained 13 bases not matched to a gene. Germline values: CDR1 LGHNA, CDR2 YSLEER. Here the CDR3 reads CASSQDAVGRADSNEQFF. The CDR3 region has the DNA TGCGCCAGCAGCCAAGACGCGGTCGGGAGGGCCGATTCCAATGAGCAGTTCTTC.

The V call is TRBV27, the J call TRBJ1-2, with D uncertain. Germline V CDR1 and CDR2: MNHEY, SMNVEV (reference sequence). Trimming stripped 6 bases from V and 1 base from J, with 9 bases between. The CDR3 consists of 13 residues. The CDR3 coding sequence is TGTGCCAGCAGATCCGGGGATAACTATGGCTACACCTTC. It specifies CASRSGDNYGYTF.

The CDR3 here is CASSRTGNYGYTF. In DNA form, the CDR3 reads TGTGCCAGCAGTAGAACAGGGAACTATGGCTACACCTTC. This chain joins TRBV2 and TRBJ1-2; possible D gene TRBD1, 6 bases. Germline V CDR1 and CDR2: SNHLY, FYNNEI. Deletions cut 5 bases from V and 2 bases from J, with 9 bases between. The CDR3 length is 13 residues.

This clone was recorded a few times. The chain uses TRBV6-6 and TRBJ2-7; D is ambiguous. CDR1 and CDR2 (germline): MNHNY, SVGAGI (reference sequence). The CDR3 contains 11 residues. Trimming took 2 bases from V and 5 from J, leaving 4 bases between them. The CDR3, as DNA: TGTGCCAGCAGTTACCCGGACGAGCAGTACTTC. Translating gives CASSYPDEQYF.

This rearrangement joins TRBV5-1 to TRBJ1-1; tentative D call: TRBD1 (5 bases). This CDR3 has 11 residues. CDR1 SGHRS and CDR2 YFSETQ come from the germline V gene. Trimming cost V 5 bases and J 8 bases, with 10 bases left between them. CDR3 residues: CASRGRSEAFF. CDR3 DNA: TGCGCCAGCAGGGGACGGAGCGAAGCTTTCTTT.

In regard to this clone: Germline and junction disagree at one end, which may indicate a read error. This chain uses TRBV29-1 with TRBJ2-1; a weak D match, TRBD1 (5 bases). This CDR3 comprises 12 residues. Per the germline V gene, CDR1 is SQVTM and CDR2 is ANQGSEA. As DNA, the CDR3 is TGCAGCGTTCGAACCCCGGACCGGCTAGGGGTCTTC. This translates into CSVRTPDRLGVF.

J is TRBJ2-5 and V is TRBV6-1; either TRBD1 or TRBD2 may supply D (6 bases each). The CDR3 consists of 12 residues. V was trimmed by 10 bases and J by 3 bases, leaving 12 bases between them. The V gene's germline CDR1 is MNHNS and CDR2 SASEGT. The CDR3 is CATEGGEETQYF. The CDR3 DNA sequence: TGTGCCACTGAGGGGGGAGAAGAGACCCAGTACTTC.

The chain combines TRBV6-5 with TRBJ2-1; TRBD2 matches 8 bases. With 6 bases clipped from V and 6 bases from J, the junction kept 10 bases outside the gene matches. The CDR3 runs to 15 residues. CDR1 is MNHEY and CDR2 is SVGAGI in the germline V gene. The CDR3 region has the DNA TGTGCCAGCAGCCATAGCGGGGCAGGACCCAATGAGCAGTTCTTC. Residues: CASSHSGAGPNEQFF.

This clone turned up a few times. The gene calls are TRBV11-2 and TRBJ1-3; D not resolved. Trimming cost V 3 bases and J 0 bases, with 9 bases left between them. Germline V gene lookup returns CDR1 SGHAT and CDR2 FQNNGV. The CDR3 sequence is 15 residues long. The CDR3 region is CASSLSWSSGNTIYF. The DNA of the CDR3 is TGTGCCAGCAGCTTGTCGTGGAGCTCTGGAAACACCATATATTTT.

This clone was counted a single time. V usage is TRBV7-2 and J usage is TRBJ1-2; D gene ambiguous. Germline V gives CDR1 SGHTA, CDR2 FQGNSA. Trimming cost V 5 bases and J 2 bases, with 6 bases left between them. The CDR3 has 12 amino acids. This chain's CDR3 is CASSPRNYGYTF. DNA of the CDR3: TGTGCCAGCAGCCCGCGGAACTATGGCTACACCTTC. Using reference TRBV7-2 and TRBJ1-2 for the parts outside the CDR3, the full variable domain is GAGVSQSPSNKVTEKGKDVELRCDPISGHTALYWYRQSLGQGLEFLIYFQGNSAPDKSGLPSDRFSAERTGGSVSTLTIQRTQQEDSAVYLCASSPRNYGYTFGSGTRLTVV.

This clone showed up just once. This rearrangement joins TRBV9 to TRBJ1-5; maybe TRBD1 (6 bases). The V end lost 4 bases, the J end lost 4 bases, and 18 bases lay between the germline ends. The length of the CDR3 is 16 residues. Per germline, CDR1 SGDLS and CDR2 YYNGEE. The CDR3 nucleotides are TGTGCCAGCAGCCCCGGTGGGGCAGGGGCAAATCAGCCCCAGCATTTT. Protein product: CASSPGGAGANQPQHF.

This clone has just one count. The chain uses TRBV27 and TRBJ2-3; weak D call: TRBD1 (6 bases). The CDR3 length is 18 residues. Deletions cut 1 base from V and 2 bases from J, with 19 bases between. In germline, CDR1 is MNHEY, CDR2 SMNVEV (reference sequence). CDR3 sequence: CASSLWFAGATFTDTQYF. The CDR3 bases are TGTGCCAGCAGTTTATGGTTTGCAGGGGCTACTTTCACAGATACGCAGTATTTT.

The chain couples TRBV10-3 to TRBJ2-2, with 11 bases identical to TRBD2. Germline V gives CDR1 ENHRY, CDR2 SYGVKD. CDR3 length: 15 residues. Trimming at V came to 6 bases and at J to 7 bases, leaving 7 bases not matched to a gene. The CDR3 DNA reads as TGTGCCATCAGCATAGCGGGGGGGCCTGTCGGGGAGCTGTTTTTT. Protein product: CAISIAGGPVGELFF.

The gene calls are TRBV5-1 and TRBJ2-2; the D call may be TRBD1 or TRBD2 (5 bases each). Germline assignment: CDR1 SGHRS and CDR2 YFSETQ. V lost 0 bases, J lost 2 bases, and 17 bases lay in between. The CDR3 runs 18 residues. The CDR3 DNA follows: TGCGCCAGCAGCTTGGCCGGGACCCCGAGACCCAACACCGGGGAGCTGTTTTTT. Translated, it gives CASSLAGTPRPNTGELFF.

The chain couples TRBV6-1 to TRBJ2-2, with TRBD2 identical over 9 bases. This CDR3 has 15 amino acids. V lost 8 bases to trimming and J lost 3 bases; unmatched junction nucleotides: 7. Looked up from germline, CDR1 is MNHNS and CDR2 is SASEGT. In DNA form, the CDR3 reads TGTGCCAGCGGGGAGGCGGGAGGGTACACCGGGGAGCTGTTTTTT. Amino acid sequence: CASGEAGGYTGELFF.

The gene calls are TRBV7-9 and TRBJ2-5; D is possibly TRBD2 (5 bases). Trimming took off 6 bases at V and 3 bases at J, with 11 bases between the two ends. Germline-derived CDR1 and CDR2 are SEHNR and FQNEAQ (reference sequence). The CDR3 runs to 13 residues. The CDR3: CASSFWTEETQYF. CDR3 coding DNA: TGTGCCAGCAGTTTTTGGACTGAAGAGACCCAGTACTTC.

By share, this clone counts as medium-sized (0.01 to 0.1%). The sample contains more than one DNA sequence encoding this CDR3. The chain is built from TRBV19 and TRBJ2-1; 12 positions match TRBD2. The CDR3 contains 15 residues. Trimming removed 5 bases from V and 3 bases from J; junction bases left unmatched: 2. From germline, CDR1 is LNHDA and CDR2 SQIVND (reference sequence). The CDR3 protein is CASSRTSGDYNEQFF. CDR3 nucleotides: TGTGCCAGTAGTCGGACTAGCGGGGACTACAATGAGCAGTTCTTC.

This clone is classed as medium-sized. The chain combines TRBV21-1 with TRBJ1-2. TRBV21-1 is designated a pseudogene. The CDR3 consists of 19 residues. CDR3 sequence: CASSKAGGRDGSLNYGYTF. DNA of the CDR3: TGTGCCAGCAGCAAAGCGGGGGGGCGGGACGGTTCCTTGAACTATGGCTACACCTTC.

In this sample, this clone turned up a few times. A read error may account for a junction end that differs from germline. In nucleotides, the CDR3 is TGTGCCAGCAGTGAACCGGCTAGCGGGGGGTACCAGCTCTTC. Translated: CASSEPASGGYQLF. The chain joins TRBV2 to TRBJ2-1; TRBD2 matches 11 bases. The CDR3 is made up of 14 amino acids. CDR1 and CDR2 (germline): SNHLY, FYNNEI.

The rearrangement joins TRBV6-5 to TRBJ2-1; 9 nucleotides align to TRBD1. Germline CDR1 reads MNHEY; CDR2 reads SVGAGI. The J segment lost 10 bases and the V segment lost 6 bases, leaving 4 bases of the junction unmatched. The CDR3 extends over 12 amino acids. Here the CDR3 reads CASRLTGGEQFF. The CDR3 DNA follows: TGTGCCAGCAGACTAACAGGGGGCGAGCAGTTCTTC.

The rearrangement links TRBV28 to TRBJ2-7; 9 bases map to TRBD2. The CDR3 consists of 18 residues. V gave up 7 bases and J gave up 4 bases; unmatched junction bases: 20. The V gene's germline CDR1 is MDHEN and CDR2 SYDVKM. CDR3 protein: CASTVAGVYDHGIYEQYF. CDR3 coding DNA: TGTGCCAGCACGGTAGCGGGAGTATATGATCATGGGATTTACGAGCAGTACTTC.

The V and J genes are TRBV7-9 and TRBJ1-5; TRBD1 aligns across 8 bases. Germline V gene lookup returns CDR1 SEHNR and CDR2 FQNEAQ (reference sequence). The CDR3 has 16 residues. V dropped 5 bases and J dropped 5; count of bases not matched to a gene: 11. The CDR3: CASSPHGQGIDQPQHF. The CDR3 bases are TGTGCCAGCAGCCCCCACGGACAGGGCATAGATCAGCCCCAGCATTTT.

The chain is built from TRBV5-1 and TRBJ2-7, with D possibly being TRBD2 (5 bases). V dropped 0 bases and J dropped 4 bases, with 11 bases sitting between them. CDR1 and CDR2 (germline): SGHRS, YFSETQ. The CDR3 has 14 residues. The DNA for the CDR3 is TGCGCCAGCAGCTTGGCCGTCGGAGGATACGAGCAGTACTTC. Protein product: CASSLAVGGYEQYF.